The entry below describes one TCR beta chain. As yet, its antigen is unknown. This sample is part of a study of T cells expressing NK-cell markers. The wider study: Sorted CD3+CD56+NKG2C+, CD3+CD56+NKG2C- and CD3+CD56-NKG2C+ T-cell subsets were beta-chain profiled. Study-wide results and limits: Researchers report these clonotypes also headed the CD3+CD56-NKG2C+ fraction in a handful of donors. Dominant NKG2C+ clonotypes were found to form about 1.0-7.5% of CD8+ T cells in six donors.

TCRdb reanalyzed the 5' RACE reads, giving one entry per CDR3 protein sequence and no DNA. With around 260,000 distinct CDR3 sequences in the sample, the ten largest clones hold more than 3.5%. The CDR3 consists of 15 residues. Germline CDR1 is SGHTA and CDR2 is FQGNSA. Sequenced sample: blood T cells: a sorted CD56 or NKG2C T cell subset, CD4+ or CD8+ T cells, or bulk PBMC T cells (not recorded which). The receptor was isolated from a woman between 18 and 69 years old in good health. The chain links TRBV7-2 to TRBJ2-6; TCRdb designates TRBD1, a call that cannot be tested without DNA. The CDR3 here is CASSPGALGANVLTF.